A selection of T cell receptor beta chains follows, all from one sample in a study of blood T cells in healthy people across ages. TCRdb processed the 5' RACE reads anew with MiXCR; each CDR3 protein has one entry. The sample carries over 600,000 distinct CDR3 sequences, 45% to 70% recorded once. Source material: blood. The receptors come from a man between 35 and 55 years old in good health. Both conserved end residues are part of each CDR3. The D gene is left open where the match is weak. Size tells how often a clone was seen (once, few, many) or the class of an expanded clone, and some rows leave it out.

TRBJ2-1 TRBV7-9 - - TGTGCCAGCAGCTTGGTAGGGGTAGAGGGAAACCCTGAGCAGTTCTTC CASSLVGVEGNPEQFF
TRBJ2-3 TRBV28 TRBD1 - TGTGCCAGCAGTGCACTTAGGGGGACAGGGGGGAGCACAGATACGCAGTATTTT CASSALRGTGGSTDTQYF
TRBJ2-1 TRBV29-1 TRBD2 - TGCAGCGTTTCGGGACTAGGTAATGAGCAGTTCTTC CSVSGLGNEQFF
TRBJ2-5 TRBV10-2 TRBD2 - TGCGCCAGCAGTGATCGGCAAAGCGGGGCGGAGACCCAGTACTTC CASSDRQSGAETQYF
TRBJ1-2 TRBV6-1 - few TGTGCCAGCAGTGAGATGGAGGCGCCTAACTATGGCTACACCTTC CASSEMEAPNYGYTF
TRBJ2-2 TRBV2 TRBD1 - TGTGCCAGCAGCCGCGATCAGGGGGCCGGCACCGGGGAGCTGTTTTTT CASSRDQGAGTGELFF
TRBJ2-5 TRBV7-8 - - TGTGCCAGCAGCTTATGGCCCCAAGAGACCCAGTACTTC CASSLWPQETQYF
TRBJ1-1 TRBV11-2 - - TGTGCCAGCAGCACGCAACGACAGGTTAGGGGCACTGAAGCTTTCTTT CASSTQRQVRGTEAFF
TRBJ2-5 TRBV7-2 - few TGTGCCAGCAGCCCCGGACTAAGACAAGAGACCCAGTACTTC CASSPGLRQETQYF
TRBJ2-7 TRBV7-2 TRBD1 - TGTGCCAGCAGCTCGCTGTACAGGGGCGCGAGCTACGAGCAGTACTTC CASSSLYRGASYEQYF
TRBJ1-1 TRBV29-1 TRBD1 many TGCAGCGTTGGGGTAGGGGGCCTCGTGGAAGCTTTCTTT CSVGVGGLVEAFF
TRBJ2-1 TRBV20-1 - - TGCAGTGCTAGCGACAGGAGCTCCTACAATGAGCAGTTCTTC CSASDRSSYNEQFF
TRBJ2-7 TRBV7-2 - - TGTGCCAGCAGCTCCTTCCACGGGAGTACCTACGAGCAGTACTTC CASSSFHGSTYEQYF
TRBJ1-1 TRBV10-3 - - TGTGCCATCAGTGAGTCGAAGGGTTTCGCTGAAGCTTTCTTT CAISESKGFAEAFF
TRBJ2-7 TRBV6-2/TRBV6-3 TRBD1 - TGTGCCAGCAGACCACGTGGGGACAGGGGCGATCAGCGGAGATACGAGCAGTACTTC CASRPRGDRGDQRRYEQYF
TRBJ2-5 TRBV6-2/TRBV6-3 - - TGTGCCAGCAGTTACGGCGGTTTTTGGAGCCCCGGTACCCAAGAGACCCAGTACTTC CASSYGGFWSPGTQETQYF
TRBJ1-4 TRBV7-9 - - TGTGCCAGCAGCCCCCAGGAGGGTCCGCGGGGTGAAAAACTGTTTTTT CASSPQEGPRGEKLFF
TRBJ2-3 TRBV11-1 - once TGTGCCAGCAGACCTCGATTCTCCCCGGGTGGAGATACGCAGTATTTT CASRPRFSPGGDTQYF
TRBJ2-5 TRBV10-3 - - TGTGCCATCGGTTCCCAGTCCCACCAAGAGACCCAGTACTTC CAIGSQSHQETQYF
TRBJ2-7 TRBV27 - few TGTGCCAGCCGCGACAGACCTCTATCCTACGAGCAGTACTTC CASRDRPLSYEQYF
TRBJ1-2 TRBV5-1 - once TGCGCCAGCAGCTTGGACGCGACTGACAGGCCCAATGGCTACACCTTC CASSLDATDRPNGYTF
TRBJ2-1 TRBV10-3 - few TGTGCCATCAGTGAGTCAGGGGGCAATGAGCAGTTCTTC CAISESGGNEQFF
TRBJ2-5 TRBV7-2 - - TGTGCCAGCAGCCCTCGCGCGGGAACTGGAGAGACCCAGTACTTC CASSPRAGTGETQYF
TRBJ1-5 TRBV29-1 - many TGCAGCGTCGTGGGAGGTAGCAATCAGCCCCAGCATTTT CSVVGGSNQPQHF
TRBJ2-5 TRBV27 TRBD2 few TGTGCCAGCAGTTGGGGGACTAGCGGGAGGGCCGTCGATGAGCAGTACTTC CASSWGTSGRAVDEQYF
TRBJ2-7 TRBV2 - once TGTGCCAGCAGTGAATTACGTAGTGCCTCCTACGAGCAGTACTTC CASSELRSASYEQYF
TRBJ1-5 TRBV6-5 - - TGTGCCAGCAGTGTTACAACAGGGCAGCCCCAGCATTTT CASSVTTGQPQHF
TRBJ2-1 TRBV28 TRBD2 - TGTGCCAGCAGTTTAGTACCGGGACTAGCGGTCTTCAATGAGCAGTTCTTC CASSLVPGLAVFNEQFF
TRBJ1-5 TRBV6-1 - - TGTGCCAGCAGTCCCTTGGGGGGACGCAATCAGCCCCAGCATTTT CASSPLGGRNQPQHF
TRBJ1-2 TRBV6-4 - - TGTGCCAGCAGTAGGAGGGGAACTAACTATGGCTACACCTTC CASSRRGTNYGYTF
TRBJ2-5 TRBV6-1 - - TGTGCCAGCAGTGAATCAGGATTCGCCTACCAAGAGACCCAGTACTTC CASSESGFAYQETQYF
TRBJ2-7 TRBV5-1 TRBD1 few TGCGCCAGCAGCTATCCTGGGACAGGTCTTCGGGAGCAGTACTTC CASSYPGTGLREQYF
TRBJ2-4 TRBV7-2 - few TGTGCCAGCAGCTCCCACACGATAGCCAAAAACATTCAGTACTTC CASSSHTIAKNIQYF
TRBJ2-1 TRBV29-1 - - TGCAGCGTTGATAGTGTTTCGGGCTACAATGAGCAGTTCTTC CSVDSVSGYNEQFF
TRBJ2-1 TRBV9 TRBD2 - TGTGCCAGCAGCGTAGGGGGACTAGCGGGAGGCGATGAGCAGTTCTTC CASSVGGLAGGDEQFF
TRBJ2-1 TRBV29-1 - - TGCAGCGTTGATAATAGCGGCAATGAGCAGTTCTTC CSVDNSGNEQFF
TRBJ2-1 TRBV29-1 TRBD1 few TGCAGCGTTGAACGAACAGGGGACCATTCGGAGAGTGAGCAGTTCTTC CSVERTGDHSESEQFF
TRBJ1-6 TRBV27 TRBD1 - TGTGCCAGGCTCCGGGACAGGGGGTTTCAACCCGGTTCACCCCTCCACTTT CARLRDRGFQPGSPLHF
TRBJ2-7 TRBV7-2 TRBD1 few TGTGCCAGCAGACAAAGCTTAGCGTCCCAGGGGGCCAACGAGCAGTACTTC CASRQSLASQGANEQYF
TRBJ1-1 TRBV7-8 - - TGTGCCAGCAGCCCACACGTAGGGCAGAAGAACACTGAAGCTTTCTTT CASSPHVGQKNTEAFF
TRBJ2-3 TRBV6-6 - few TGTGCCAGCAGTTACGCTGGGCATAGCACAGATACGCAGTATTTT CASSYAGHSTDTQYF
TRBJ2-5 TRBV2 - - TGTGCCAGAACCGTCGCCAGGGGGGGAGAGACCCAGTACTTC CARTVARGGETQYF
TRBJ2-1 TRBV28 - few TGTGCCAGCAGCTTCGGGCGGGAAACAGTTGAGCAGTTCTTC CASSFGRETVEQFF
TRBJ2-3 TRBV25-1 TRBD2 - TGTGCCAGCAGTGAACAGCGGGGGAGCACAGATACGCAGTATTTT CASSEQRGSTDTQYF
TRBJ2-7 TRBV28 - - TGTGCCAGCAAGGAAGGGGTGCGCGAGCAGTACTTC CASKEGVREQYF
TRBJ2-5 TRBV5-1 - many TGCGCCAGCAGCTTGGCCTCGGGAAAAGAGACCCAGTACTTC CASSLASGKETQYF
TRBJ2-1 TRBV28 - few TGTGCCAGCAGCCCCGTGCCGGGGCGGGGAGGAAATGAGCAGTTCTTC CASSPVPGRGGNEQFF
TRBJ2-5 TRBV11-1 - - TGTGCCAGCAGCTTAGTAGGACAGTTCCAAGAGACCCAGTACTTC CASSLVGQFQETQYF
TRBJ1-1 TRBV6-2/TRBV6-3 - - TGTGCCAGCAGCCACCTTCGGGGGTGGCACACTGAAGCTTTCTTT CASSHLRGWHTEAFF
TRBJ1-1 TRBV28 TRBD1 - TGTGCCAGCAGTCCTCCCAGGGGGACTGAAGCTTTCTTT CASSPPRGTEAFF
TRBJ2-5 TRBV9 - - TGTGCCAGCAGCGCTACTTCAAGGAGCAGACAAGAGACCCAGTACTTC CASSATSRSRQETQYF
TRBJ1-6 TRBV6-5 TRBD1 - TGTGCCAGCAGCTTAGACAGGGGGGCATATTGGAATTCACCCCTCCACTTT CASSLDRGAYWNSPLHF
TRBJ1-5 TRBV20-1 - few TGCAGTGCTAGCCAACCTCAGGGAGGCAATCAGCCCCAGCATTTT CSASQPQGGNQPQHF
TRBJ1-6 TRBV29-1 - - TGCAGCGTTGCCGTTAACTCGGGCTCACCCCTCCACTTT CSVAVNSGSPLHF
TRBJ2-1 TRBV10-3 - - TGTGCCATCAGTGGGGCCCTATTGGGGGAGCAGTTCTTC CAISGALLGEQFF